This entry lists 20 T cell receptor beta chains sequenced from one sample in a study of monozygotic twins with inflammatory bowel disease. TCRdb reprocessed the 5' RACE reads, with one entry per CDR3 protein and no DNA. The sample has approximately 400,000 distinct CDR3 sequences. The sequencing sample was made of blood. These receptor sequences come from a human donor with ulcerative colitis or Crohn's disease, or a healthy co-twin of an affected twin (not recorded which).

The V call is TRBV7-2, the J call TRBJ2-1; TCRdb outputs TRBD1, but without DNA this stays unchecked. The CDR3 runs to 16 residues. Germline V gives CDR1 SGHTA, CDR2 FQGNSA. The CDR3 here is CASSLVGGRGYNEQFF.

The chain uses TRBV7-2 and TRBJ2-3; without DNA, the TCRdb call of TRBD2 cannot be checked. CDR3 size: 17 residues. Looked up from germline, CDR1 is SGHTA and CDR2 is FQGNSA. The CDR3 protein is CASSKRTSGGLTDTQYF.

The chain recombines TRBV30 with TRBJ2-1. Germline V gene data show CDR1 as GTSNPN and CDR2 as SVGIG (reference sequence). This CDR3 comprises 13 residues. The CDR3 sequence: CAWSVPSLYEQFF.

CDR3 amino acids: CASSLVRGPGANVLTF. The rearrangement links TRBV7-2 to TRBJ2-6; TCRdb returns TRBD2, unconfirmable since there is no DNA. Germline CDR1 is SGHTA and CDR2 is FQGNSA. This CDR3 is 16 amino acids long.

The J gene is TRBJ1-2, the V gene TRBV6-2 or TRBV6-3; TCRdb proposes TRBD1, but this gene call is untestable without DNA. Germline CDR1 is MNHEY and CDR2 is SVGEGT. The CDR3 is made up of 14 amino acids. This CDR3 is CASRRTGGDYGYTF.

This chain connects TRBV9 to TRBJ1-2; TCRdb selects TRBD1, and the lack of DNA leaves this call unchecked. Germline values: CDR1 SGDLS, CDR2 YYNGEE. This CDR3 comprises 15 residues. This chain's CDR3 is CASSGPPSSNYGYTF.

The chain has TRBV4-3 and TRBJ2-1. This CDR3 comprises 14 residues. CDR1 is LGHNA, CDR2 YSLEER, per germline. The CDR3 loop reads CASRFRRSYNEPFF.

V and J are TRBV18 and TRBJ1-4. This CDR3 contains 13 residues. Germline CDR1 reads KGHSH; CDR2 reads LQKENI. The chain's CDR3 is CASSPRANEKLFF. Based on the CDR3 plus reference TRBV18 and TRBJ1-4, the full variable domain is NAGVMQNPRHLVRRRGQEARLRCSPMKGHSHVYWYRQLPEEGLKFMVYLQKENIIDESGMPKERFSAEFPKEGPSILRIQQVVRGDSAAYFCASSPRANEKLFFGSGTQLSVL.

The chain employs TRBV15 and TRBJ1-1. Germline CDR1 LNHNV, CDR2 YYDKDF (reference sequence). CDR3 length: 17 amino acids. The CDR3 protein is CATSREGPGSSNTEAFF.

This sequence joins TRBV20-1 and TRBJ2-1; checking the TCRdb D call of TRBD2 is not possible without DNA. The CDR3 sequence is 14 residues long. Germline V CDR1 and CDR2: DFQATT, SNEGSKA (reference sequence). This chain's CDR3 is CSRTSGSSYNEQFF.

The rearrangement links TRBV6-4 to TRBJ1-1; TCRdb selects TRBD1, and the lack of DNA leaves this call unchecked. CDR3 length: 17 amino acids. Per germline, CDR1 MRHNA and CDR2 SNTAGT. The chain's CDR3 is CASSDSSQGQLNTEAFF.

The V call is TRBV24-1, the J call TRBJ2-3. This CDR3 is built from 16 residues. Looked up from germline, CDR1 is KGHDR and CDR2 is SFDVKD. The CDR3 sequence is CATSSSEALNTDTQYF.

This chain joins TRBV4-1 and TRBJ1-2. The CDR3 consists of 13 residues. Germline V gives CDR1 MGHRA, CDR2 YSYEKL. CDR3: CASSQLLNYGYTF.

This chain uses TRBV5-8 with TRBJ2-2; the D call from TCRdb, TRBD1, cannot be confirmed without DNA. The CDR3 totals 17 residues. In germline, CDR1 is SGHTS, CDR2 YDEGEE. CDR3 in amino acids: CASSTLFVGRGTGELFF.

The rearrangement joins TRBV12-3 or TRBV12-4 to TRBJ1-5; as DNA is missing, the TRBD1 call by TCRdb cannot be tested. The length of the CDR3 is 14 residues. Here the CDR3 reads CASSSTGGNQPQHF.

The CDR3 here is CASSLDPGQSTDTQYF. V usage is TRBV7-8 and J usage is TRBJ2-3; absent DNA, TCRdb's TRBD1 call cannot be checked. The CDR3 sequence is 16 residues long. The germline V gene has CDR1 SGHVS and CDR2 FQNEAQ. The full variable domain, in which reference TRBV7-8 and TRBJ2-3 provide the parts outside the CDR3, is GAGVSQSPRYKVAKRGQDVALRCDPISGHVSLFWYQQALGQGPEFLTYFQNEAQLDKSGLPSDRFFAERPEGSVSTLKIQRTQQEDSAVYLCASSLDPGQSTDTQYFGPGTRLTVL.

This chain connects TRBV27 to TRBJ2-1; TCRdb's D call, TRBD1, is unchecked because there is no DNA. Per germline, CDR1 MNHEY and CDR2 SMNVEV (reference sequence). The CDR3 extends over 17 amino acids. The CDR3 is CASSLVDRASSYNEQFF.

The rearrangement uses TRBV10-3 and TRBJ1-2; TCRdb's assignment of TRBD1 cannot be checked, as there is no DNA. The V gene's germline CDR1 is ENHRY and CDR2 SYGVKD. The CDR3 length is 14 residues. The CDR3 sequence: CAISEYRDSSGYTF.

The chain joins TRBV30 to TRBJ2-5; as DNA is missing, the TRBD1 call by TCRdb cannot be tested. This CDR3 comprises 16 residues. Germline V lookup: CDR1 GTSNPN, CDR2 SVGIG (reference sequence). The CDR3 reads CAWSVGIGVIGETQYF.

J is TRBJ2-5 and V is TRBV7-2. Germline loops: CDR1 SGHTA, CDR2 FQGNSA. The length of the CDR3 is 15 residues. CDR3 region: CASNLEQGSQETQYF.